The 12 T cell receptor beta chains below all came from one sample that was sequenced in a study of glioma-infiltrating T cells after dendritic cell vaccination. Only in-frame clones appear in the TCRdb table, and some are missing; sequencing was by immunoSEQ multiplex PCR. The sample consists of roughly 88,000 clones, 75% to 90% of them appearing once. Time point of the sample: after dendritic cell vaccination, including at tumor progression/relapse. This sample comprised blood, obtained after dendritic cell vaccination. The receptors shown here come from a human donor with glioblastoma.

The chain has TRBV4-2 and TRBJ1-1; TRBD1 is a possible D gene (6 bases). Trimming left V 1 base short and J 4 bases short, with 13 bases between. There are 15 residues in the CDR3. CDR1 and CDR2 (germline): LGHNA, YNFKEQ. The chain's CDR3 is CASSQVRTAGTEAFF. The CDR3 DNA follows: TGTGCCAGCAGCCAAGTTCGGACAGCAGGCACTGAAGCTTTCTTT.

CDR3 sequence reads: CASQRGANQPQHF. CDR3 in DNA: TGTGCCAGCCAGCGGGGGGCGAATCAGCCCCAGCATTTT. J is TRBJ1-5 and V is TRBV21-1. TRBV21-1 is a pseudogene segment. This CDR3 region has 13 residues.

Here the CDR3 DNA reads TGTGCCAGCAGCTTGAGGGGGTCCGGGGACTATGGCTACACCTTC. It codes for CASSLRGSGDYGYTF. V gene TRBV5-6 combines with J gene TRBJ1-2, with D perhaps TRBD1 (6 bases). With 1 base removed from V and 3 bases from J, the gap between germline ends came to 13 bases. This CDR3 is 15 amino acids long. Germline CDR1 reads SGHDT; CDR2 reads YYEEEE.

The chain combines TRBV4-1 with TRBJ2-5, with TRBD1 identical over 8 bases. CDR3 length equals 15 residues. Trimming removed 4 bases from V and 4 bases from J; junction bases left unmatched: 8. CDR1 and CDR2 (germline): MGHRA, YSYEKL. CDR3 sequence (DNA): TGCGCCAGCAGCCCCGAGGACAGGGTGCGAGAGACCCAGTACTTC. It is translated as CASSPEDRVRETQYF.

This clone was counted a single time. The chain recombines TRBV5-1 with TRBJ1-5, with no clear D. The CDR3 consists of 16 residues. Germline CDR1 and CDR2: SGHRS and YFSETQ. The V and J ends lost 4 bases and 7 bases respectively, with 21 bases between them. The DNA for the CDR3 is TGCGCCAGCAGCCCCTCACCTCGGGGTAACAAGCAGCCCCAGCATTTT. Translation gives CASSPSPRGNKQPQHF.

The V gene is TRBV7-2, the J gene TRBJ2-1, with 9 bases fitting TRBD2. Germline loops: CDR1 SGHTA, CDR2 FQGNSA. The CDR3 spans 13 residues. After removal of 5 bases from V and 8 bases from J, the junction contained 4 bases not matched to a gene. The CDR3 region has the DNA TGTGCCAGCAGCACGGGACTAGCATATGAGCAGTTCTTC. This codes for CASSTGLAYEQFF.

On this clone: This sample includes further DNA sequences coding for the same CDR3. The chain combines TRBV7-2 with TRBJ1-1; 7 nucleotides agree with TRBD1. CDR3 length: 14 amino acids. Germline assignment: CDR1 SGHTA and CDR2 FQGNSA. After removal of 4 bases from V and 5 bases from J, the junction contained 7 bases not matched to a gene. DNA for the CDR3: TGTGCCAGCAGCTCCCGACAGGGAAAGACTGAAGCTTTCTTT. Protein: CASSSRQGKTEAFF.

V and J are TRBV6-6 and TRBJ1-4, with 8 nucleotides matching TRBD1. V trimming: 2 bases; J trimming: 6 bases; junction bases outside the gene matches: 8. Germline CDR1 MNHNY, CDR2 SVGAGI (reference sequence). The CDR3 runs to 16 residues. The CDR3 spells CASSYARTGRDEKLFF. CDR3 DNA sequence: TGTGCCAGCAGTTACGCGAGGACAGGGAGGGATGAAAAACTGTTTTTT.

This clone occurred once. The chain links TRBV7-3 to TRBJ1-2; D perhaps matches TRBD1 (5 bases). V gave up 4 bases and J gave up 8 bases, with 23 bases separating them. Looked up from germline, CDR1 is SGHTA and CDR2 is FQGTGA. This CDR3 is built from 16 residues. DNA for the CDR3: TGTGCCAGCAGCTCCACCGGGGGAGGGGACGGGGGAGGCTACACCTTC. The encoded protein is CASSSTGGGDGGGYTF. The full variable domain, rest sourced from reference TRBV7-3 and TRBJ1-2, is GAGVSQTPSNKVTEKGKYVELRCDPISGHTALYWYRQSLGQGPEFLIYFQGTGAADDSGLPNDRFFAVRPEGSVSTLKIQRTERGDSAVYLCASSSTGGGDGGGYTFGSGTRLTVV.

The CDR3 loop is CATSGALEGTEAFF. CDR3 DNA sequence: TGTGCCACCAGCGGGGCTTTGGAGGGCACTGAAGCTTTCTTT. The gene calls are TRBV15 and TRBJ1-1; D might be TRBD1 (5 bases). The V gene's germline CDR1 is LNHNV and CDR2 YYDKDF (reference sequence). Trimming took off 5 bases at V and 4 bases at J, with 14 bases between the two ends. The CDR3 totals 14 residues. Supplemented by reference TRBV15 and TRBJ1-1, the full variable domain reads DAMVIQNPRYQVTQFGKPVTLSCSQTLNHNVMYWYQQKSSQAPKLLFHYYDKDFNNEADTPDNFQSRRPNTSFCFLDIRSPGLGDTAMYLCATSGALEGTEAFFGQGTRLTVV.

This chain connects TRBV12-5 to TRBJ2-6; D perhaps matches TRBD1 (5 bases). The CDR3 contains 17 residues. Trimming stripped 0 bases from V and 4 bases from J, with 13 bases between. Germline V gene data show CDR1 as LGHNT and CDR2 as FRNRAP. CDR3 sequence reads: CASGLVQVNAGANVLTF. The CDR3 bases are TGTGCTAGTGGTTTGGTACAGGTGAACGCGGGGGCCAACGTCCTGACTTTC.

This chain connects TRBV6-6 to TRBJ1-1; D is perhaps TRBD1 (5 bases). V lost 6 bases, J lost 7 bases, and 6 bases lay in between. The CDR3 length is 10 residues. Germline lookup yields CDR1 MNHNY and CDR2 SVGAGI (reference sequence). This CDR3 is CASRDIEAFF. DNA for the CDR3: TGTGCCAGCAGGGACATTGAAGCTTTCTTT.